This TCR beta chain is drawn from a study of response to subunit inactivated influenza vaccine. Concerning this clonotype: Its antigen is still unknown.

CDR3 length: 20 residues. V lost 8 bases, J lost 1 base, and 18 bases stayed unmatched. The germline gives CDR1 MDHEN, CDR2 SYDVKM. Overall study findings and caveats: The authors suggested that few new T cells are recruited per seasonal influenza vaccination.

In TCRdb, the RT-PCR reads were re-called with MiXCR into one record per CDR3 protein. The sample consists of around 600,000 distinct CDR3 sequences, around 10% of them appearing once. This same sample was also taken into another study, of T cells expressing NK-cell markers. That source reports: What made the TCR beta cDNA was 5'RACE template switching with UMIs. Among eight sequenced donors, seven carried HCMV seropositivity while one was seronegative. NKG2C+ dominant clonotypes from over five donors made up roughly 1.0-8% of CD8+ T cells. Dominance of the CD3+CD56-NKG2C+ fraction by these clonotypes also held in several donors.

The gene calls are TRBV28 and TRBJ2-1, with 12 bases matching TRBD2. This receptor was taken from a man in his fifties who received an inactivated influenza vaccine. This specimen consisted of PBMCs from blood, obtained on the day of vaccination. The CDR3 region is CASGKGILAGGRFSYNEQFF. CDR3 DNA sequence: TGTGCCAGCGGTAAGGGGATACTAGCGGGAGGCCGTTTTTCCTACAATGAGCAGTTCTTC.